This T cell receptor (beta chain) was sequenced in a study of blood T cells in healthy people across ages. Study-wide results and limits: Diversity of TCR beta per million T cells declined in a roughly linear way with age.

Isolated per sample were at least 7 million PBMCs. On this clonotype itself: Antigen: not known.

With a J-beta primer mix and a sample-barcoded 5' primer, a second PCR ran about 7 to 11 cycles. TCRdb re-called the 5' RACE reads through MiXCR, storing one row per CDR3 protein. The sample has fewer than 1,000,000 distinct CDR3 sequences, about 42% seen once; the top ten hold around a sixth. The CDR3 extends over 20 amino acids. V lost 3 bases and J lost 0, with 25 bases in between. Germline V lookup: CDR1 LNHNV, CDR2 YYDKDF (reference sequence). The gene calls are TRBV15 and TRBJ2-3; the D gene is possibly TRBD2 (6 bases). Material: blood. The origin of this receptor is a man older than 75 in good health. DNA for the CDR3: TGTGCCACCAGCAGCCAGGACCCTCGCGGGGTTGGCTTCAGCACAGATACGCAGTATTTT. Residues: CATSSQDPRGVGFSTDTQYF.